The next 18 T cell receptor beta chains were all read from a single sample in a study of blood T cells in healthy people across ages. Sample-barcoded 5' priming and a J-beta primer mix drove a second PCR of 7 to 11 cycles. TCRdb used MiXCR to reprocess the 5' RACE reads, holding one entry per CDR3 protein. The sample carries about 1,800,000 distinct CDR3 sequences, over 25% recorded once. The sample was blood. These receptors were taken from a woman under 40 in good health.

This chain joins TRBV14 and TRBJ1-2, with unresolved D. V shed 1 base and J shed 0 bases, with 6 bases lying between them. The CDR3 totals 14 residues. Germline V gives CDR1 SGHDN, CDR2 FVKESK. The CDR3 region has the DNA TGTGCCAGCAGCCAAGCACATGCTAACTATGGCTACACCTTC. Amino acids: CASSQAHANYGYTF.

The rearrangement uses TRBV6-1 and TRBJ1-4, with a possible D match to TRBD1 (6 bases). V shed 3 bases and J shed 1 base, with 15 bases lying between them. The CDR3 spans 17 residues. Germline V gene data show CDR1 as MNHNS and CDR2 as SASEGT. CDR3 loop: CASSEFPQGRTNEKLFF. DNA of the CDR3: TGTGCCAGCAGTGAGTTCCCACAGGGAAGAACTAATGAAAAACTGTTTTTT.

Comments on this clonotype: The junction differs from germline at one of its ends, possibly a read error. The chain is built from TRBV6-1 and TRBJ2-6, with D tentatively TRBD2 (7 bases). The germline gives CDR1 MNHNS, CDR2 SASEGT. This CDR3 has 18 amino acids. The CDR3 DNA follows: TGTGCCAGCGCCGGGGGGCGGCTTAGTTACTCTGGGACCAACGTCCTGACTTTC. Protein sequence: CASAGGRLSYSGTNVLTF.

The chain couples TRBV5-6 to TRBJ2-5, with D tentatively TRBD1 (6 bases). V shed 4 bases and J shed 2 bases, with 15 bases lying between them. This CDR3 has 15 amino acids. Germline CDR1 is SGHDT and CDR2 is YYEEEE. The CDR3 spells CASSSTGRRQETQYF. The CDR3 DNA reads TGTGCCAGCAGCAGCACAGGGAGACGGCAAGAGACCCAGTACTTC.

The chain uses TRBV5-1 and TRBJ2-1, with D maybe TRBD1 (6 bases). V lost 8 bases to trimming and J lost 1 base, with 16 bases between them. There are 15 residues in the CDR3. In germline, CDR1 is SGHRS, CDR2 YFSETQ. CDR3 DNA: TGCGCCAGTCAAAAGGACAGAGCTTCCTACAATGAGCAGTTCTTC. This encodes CASQKDRASYNEQFF.

This sequence joins TRBV5-1 and TRBJ1-1; 9 nucleotides line up with TRBD1. This CDR3 has 16 residues. V lost 4 bases, J lost 4 bases, and 11 bases stayed unmatched. Germline V CDR1 and CDR2: SGHRS, YFSETQ. CDR3 sequence: CASSPWTGASSTEAFF. The CDR3, as DNA: TGCGCCAGCAGCCCCTGGACAGGGGCGTCTTCCACTGAAGCTTTCTTT.

The gene calls are TRBV11-2 and TRBJ1-6, with TRBD1 matching 10 bases. The CDR3 has 17 residues. Germline V gene data show CDR1 as SGHAT and CDR2 as FQNNGV. The trim removed 1 base at V and 11 bases at J, leaving 11 bases unmatched. This chain's CDR3 is CASSLATGTGARPPLHF. CDR3 bases: TGTGCCAGCAGCTTAGCGACGGGGACAGGGGCCCGACCACCCCTCCACTTT.

This clonotype came up a few times. V is TRBV11-2 and J is TRBJ2-1, with D maybe TRBD2 (6 bases). The CDR3 sequence is 15 residues long. The V end was cut by 3 bases, the J end by 3 bases, with 12 bases between. CDR1 SGHAT and CDR2 FQNNGV come from the germline V gene. In DNA, the CDR3 is TGTGCCAGCAGCTTCACCGGGGACTTCTACAATGAGCAGTTCTTC. Its translation is CASSFTGDFYNEQFF.

The CDR3 DNA is TGTGCCTGGAGTATGACCTCTTACGAGCAGTACTTC. This sequence encodes CAWSMTSYEQYF. The V call is TRBV30, the J call TRBJ2-7; unclear D gene. The CDR3 length is 12 residues. The V end lost 2 bases, the J end lost 4 bases, and 9 bases lay between the germline ends. Germline loops: CDR1 GTSNPN, CDR2 SVGIG (reference sequence).

With respect to this clonotype: A much larger clone differs from this one at a single base, so this may be a read error. The chain employs TRBV10-3 and TRBJ2-7, with TRBD2 matching 12 bases. Per the germline V gene, CDR1 is ENHRY and CDR2 is SYGVKD. CDR3 size: 14 residues. CDR3 DNA sequence: TGTGTCATCAGAGAGGGACTAGCGGGTATAGAGCAGTACTTC. Translating it yields CVIREGLAGIEQYF.

This clonotype was seen a few times. The V gene is TRBV27, the J gene TRBJ2-7; D gene ambiguous. This CDR3 has 13 residues. Germline CDR1 MNHEY, CDR2 SMNVEV (reference sequence). V was pared by 5 bases and J by 4 bases, with 12 bases between. CDR3 coding DNA: TGTGCCAGCAGTCAAAATAGGGAATACGAGCAGTACTTC. This translates into CASSQNREYEQYF.

This rearrangement joins TRBV5-1 to TRBJ1-5; no firm D call. Looked up from germline, CDR1 is SGHRS and CDR2 is YFSETQ. The CDR3 totals 15 residues. Trimming took off 2 bases at V and 7 bases at J, with 16 bases between the two ends. The CDR3 DNA sequence: TGCGCCAGCAGCTTATCATCAGGCCCCAGGCAGCCCCAGCATTTT. Translation gives CASSLSSGPRQPQHF.

The chain recombines TRBV11-2 with TRBJ2-1; TRBD2 matches at 8 bases. Germline CDR1 is SGHAT and CDR2 is FQNNGV. The CDR3 has 14 amino acids. Unmatched junction bases numbered 3, after V lost 2 bases and J lost 6 bases. The DNA for the CDR3 is TGTGCCAGCAGCTTAAAACTAGCGGCCAATGAGCAGTTCTTC. Encoded protein: CASSLKLAANEQFF.

This clonotype was seen more than once but under ten times. J is TRBJ1-5 and V is TRBV7-9; possibly TRBD1 for D (5 bases). Trimming pared 9 bases from V and 1 base from J, leaving 16 bases between. This CDR3 contains 15 residues. Germline lookup yields CDR1 SEHNR and CDR2 FQNEAQ (reference sequence). CDR3 sequence reads: CARTGGERSNQPQHF. For the CDR3, the DNA is TGTGCCAGGACGGGAGGGGAAAGGAGCAATCAGCCCCAGCATTTT.

This rearrangement joins TRBV3-1 to TRBJ2-5, with D possibly being TRBD1 (6 bases). V gave up 3 bases and J gave up 11 bases, with 16 bases separating them. CDR1 and CDR2 (germline): LGHDT, YNNKEL (reference sequence). The CDR3 sequence is 13 residues long. In DNA, the CDR3 is TGTGCCAGCAGCCATCTGCAGGGGAATGAGCAGTACTTC. This translates into CASSHLQGNEQYF.

V is TRBV5-1 and J is TRBJ2-4; TRBD2 matches 8 bases. The CDR3 runs to 14 residues. CDR1 is SGHRS and CDR2 is YFSETQ in the germline V gene. V trimming: 6 bases; J trimming: 13 bases; junction bases outside the gene matches: 15. Here the CDR3 reads CASKREMGNNEQYF. The DNA for the CDR3 is TGCGCCAGCAAGCGGGAGATGGGCAACAATGAGCAGTACTTC.

The rearrangement links TRBV7-9 to TRBJ2-1, with a possible D match to TRBD2 (6 bases). The germline CDR1 and CDR2 sequences are SEHNR and FQNEAQ (reference sequence). With 1 base removed from V and 5 bases from J, the gap between germline ends came to 12 bases. The length of the CDR3 is 15 residues. CDR3 protein: CASSLGSGRNNEQFF. Written as DNA, the CDR3 is TGTGCCAGCAGCTTAGGTAGCGGACGGAACAATGAGCAGTTCTTC. The variable domain in full, completed from reference TRBV7-9 and TRBJ2-1, reads DTGVSQNPRHKITKRGQNVTFRCDPISEHNRLYWYRQTLGQGPEFLTYFQNEAQLEKSRLLSDRFSAERPKGSFSTLEIQRTEQGDSAMYLCASSLGSGRNNEQFFGPGTRLTVL.

This clonotype was seen at least ten times. The chain joins TRBV3-1 to TRBJ2-7, with 9 positions matching TRBD2. The length of the CDR3 is 17 residues. CDR1 is LGHDT and CDR2 is YNNKEL in the germline V gene (reference sequence). After removal of 1 base from V and 5 bases from J, the junction contained 12 bases not matched to a gene. CDR3 DNA: TGTGCCAGCAGCCAAGGTGCAGCGCGCGGGAGGGCCCACGAGCAGTACTTC. Its protein is CASSQGAARGRAHEQYF.